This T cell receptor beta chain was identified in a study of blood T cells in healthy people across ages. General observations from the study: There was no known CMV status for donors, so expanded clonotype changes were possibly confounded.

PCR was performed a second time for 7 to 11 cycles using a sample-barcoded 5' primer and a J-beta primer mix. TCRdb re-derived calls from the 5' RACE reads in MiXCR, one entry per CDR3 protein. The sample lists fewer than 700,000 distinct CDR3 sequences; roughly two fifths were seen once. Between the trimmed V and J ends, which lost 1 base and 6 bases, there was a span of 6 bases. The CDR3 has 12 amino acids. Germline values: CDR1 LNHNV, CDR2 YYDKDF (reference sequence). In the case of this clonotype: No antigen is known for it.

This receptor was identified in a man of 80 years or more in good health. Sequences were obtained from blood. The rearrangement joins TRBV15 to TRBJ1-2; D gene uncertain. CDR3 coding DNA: TGTGCCACCAGCAGAGCGGGAGATGGCTACACCTTC. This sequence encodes CATSRAGDGYTF.